Below, 17 T cell receptor beta chains from the same sample are listed, as sequenced in a study of shared clonotypes between healthy human individuals (dated by TCRdb to about 2020). Libraries were prepared through the immunoSEQ multiplex PCR assay. TCRdb's version of the immuneACCESS table is confined to in-frame rearrangements and falls short of the full clone set. An unresolved V gene accounts for under half of the shortfall where checked; the remainder is of unknown origin. In all, the sample holds about 2 million clones, and 85% to 95% of those were seen once. The leading ten clones occupy roughly 1.2% of the sample. CD8 naive samples were obtained by positive selection for CCR7 among CD45RO-negative cells, yielding a CD45RA+CCR7+ population from which TemRA cells were excluded. Sequenced material: naive CD8+ T cells sorted from blood. Explained via the paper, the cell subset or site label denotes: CD45RA+CCR7+. The receptors were sampled from a man aged 18 to 29 in good health.

The V call is TRBV27, the J call TRBJ2-5, with TRBD1 identical over 8 bases. Germline V gene sequence: CDR1 MNHEY, CDR2 SMNVEV (reference sequence). The CDR3 is 16 amino acids. Trimming removed 2 bases from V and 0 bases from J; junction bases left unmatched: 5. CDR3 coding DNA: TGTGCCAGCAGTTTACAGCAGGGGGCGAACCAAGAGACCCAGTACTTC. Protein sequence: CASSLQQGANQETQYF.

The chain recombines TRBV6-5 with TRBJ1-1; no reliable D call. The CDR3 consists of 15 residues. Deletions cut 0 bases from V and 3 bases from J, with 11 bases between. Germline V gene data show CDR1 as MNHEY and CDR2 as SVGAGI. CDR3 in DNA: TGTGCCAGCAGTTACTCGGGCCAATGGGACACTGAAGCTTTCTTT. Its protein product is CASSYSGQWDTEAFF.

The rearrangement uses TRBV7-3 and TRBJ2-5; D is perhaps TRBD1 (5 bases). The CDR3 length is 15 residues. The germline V gene has CDR1 SGHTA and CDR2 FQGTGA. Between the trimmed V and J ends, which lost 0 bases and 2 bases, there was a span of 10 bases. The CDR3 spells CASSLTLGQQETQYF. In DNA form, the CDR3 reads TGTGCCAGCAGCTTAACTCTAGGACAACAAGAGACCCAGTACTTC.

The rearrangement uses TRBV7-9 and TRBJ2-1, with 8 bases that match TRBD1. The junction had 5 bases not matched to a gene; V was cut back by 1 base and J by 6 bases. The CDR3 consists of 15 residues. CDR1 and CDR2 from the germline V gene are SEHNR and FQNEAQ (reference sequence). CDR3 nucleotide sequence: TGTGCCAGCAGCTTAGGACAGGGGAAAATCAATGAGCAGTTCTTC. This translates into CASSLGQGKINEQFF. The full variable domain, in which reference TRBV7-9 and TRBJ2-1 provide the parts outside the CDR3, is DTGVSQNPRHKITKRGQNVTFRCDPISEHNRLYWYRQTLGQGPEFLTYFQNEAQLEKSRLLSDRFSAERPKGSFSTLEIQRTEQGDSAMYLCASSLGQGKINEQFFGPGTRLTVL.

This sequence joins TRBV7-3 and TRBJ1-5; 7 bases map to TRBD1. Germline loops: CDR1 SGHTA, CDR2 FQGTGA. The CDR3 is made up of 21 amino acids. The V gene end was trimmed by 1 base and the J gene end by 2 bases; junction bases not matched to a gene: 20. DNA for the CDR3: TGTGCCAGCAGCTTAAATAGGTTCCGGAAGACAGGGATTCGAGGCAATCAGCCCCAGCATTTT. Translating it yields CASSLNRFRKTGIRGNQPQHF.

V and J are TRBV6-5 and TRBJ1-1; D not resolved. This CDR3 is built from 13 residues. Germline CDR1 is MNHEY and CDR2 is SVGAGI. With 6 bases removed from V and 3 bases from J, the gap between germline ends came to 11 bases. CDR3 sequence: CASREAGYTEAFF. For the CDR3, the DNA is TGTGCCAGCAGGGAGGCAGGATACACTGAAGCTTTCTTT.

V and J are TRBV4-2 and TRBJ2-1; TRBD2 aligns across 9 bases. Per germline, CDR1 LGHNA and CDR2 YNFKEQ. The J segment lost 4 bases and the V segment lost 1 base, leaving 5 bases of the junction unmatched. The CDR3 extends over 16 amino acids. The CDR3 region is CASSQVVSGGYNEQFF. The DNA for the CDR3 is TGTGCCAGCAGCCAAGTCGTCAGCGGGGGGTACAATGAGCAGTTCTTC.

The chain is built from TRBV19 and TRBJ1-4; D is possibly TRBD1 (5 bases). Germline CDR1 reads LNHDA; CDR2 reads SQIVND (reference sequence). The CDR3 runs 14 residues. V was pared by 5 bases and J by 8 bases, with 15 bases between. CDR3 in amino acids: CASSDRGYGEKLFF. Here the CDR3 DNA reads TGTGCCAGTAGTGACCGGGGCTACGGAGAAAAACTGTTTTTT. Supplemented by reference TRBV19 and TRBJ1-4, the full variable domain reads DGGITQSPKYLFRKEGQNVTLSCEQNLNHDAMYWYRQDPGQGLRLIYYSQIVNDFQKGDIAEGYSVSREKKESFPLTVTSAQKNPTAFYLCASSDRGYGEKLFFGSGTQLSVL.

The chain joins TRBV5-1 to TRBJ1-2; D may be TRBD1 (6 bases). The germline V gene encodes CDR1 SGHRS and CDR2 YFSETQ. The length of the CDR3 is 14 residues. V lost 0 bases and J lost 6, with 12 bases in between. CDR3 in DNA: TGCGCCAGCAGCTTGGATACAGGGTGGGATGGCTACACCTTC. Translation: CASSLDTGWDGYTF.

V usage is TRBV11-3 and J usage is TRBJ2-3; no clear D. This CDR3 contains 12 residues. The V end lost 5 bases, the J end lost 3 bases, and 6 bases lay between the germline ends. Germline CDR1 SGHNT, CDR2 YENEEA. The CDR3 here is CASSPSTDTQYF. The CDR3 bases are TGTGCCAGCAGCCCATCAACAGATACGCAGTATTTT.

This chain links TRBV7-9 with TRBJ2-7; possible D gene TRBD2, 6 bases. Trimming removed 3 bases at V and 0 bases at J, with 12 bases between. Per the germline V gene, CDR1 is SEHNR and CDR2 is FQNEAQ (reference sequence). The CDR3 consists of 15 residues. CDR3 loop: CASSFPRGNSYEQYF. The CDR3 bases are TGTGCCAGCAGCTTCCCACGCGGGAACTCCTACGAGCAGTACTTC.

The genes are TRBV19 and TRBJ2-7, with D perhaps TRBD1 (5 bases). This CDR3 comprises 14 residues. Germline loops: CDR1 LNHDA, CDR2 SQIVND (reference sequence). The germline V and J ends were trimmed by 5 bases and 2 bases, with 13 bases remaining between them. CDR3 bases: TGTGCCAGTAGTTTGTGGGCAGGGACCTACGAGCAGTACTTC. As protein: CASSLWAGTYEQYF. Variable domain in full (rest from reference TRBV19 and TRBJ2-7): DGGITQSPKYLFRKEGQNVTLSCEQNLNHDAMYWYRQDPGQGLRLIYYSQIVNDFQKGDIAEGYSVSREKKESFPLTVTSAQKNPTAFYLCASSLWAGTYEQYFGPGTRLTVT.

The J gene is TRBJ1-4, the V gene TRBV29-1, with D possibly being TRBD1 (5 bases). The CDR3 totals 12 residues. V was pared by 5 bases and J by 7 bases, with 11 bases between. Per germline, CDR1 SQVTM and CDR2 ANQGSEA. CDR3 residues: CSVIGVGEKLFF. CDR3 sequence (DNA): TGCAGCGTTATAGGGGTGGGTGAAAAACTGTTTTTT. Drawing the rest from reference TRBV29-1 and TRBJ1-4, the complete variable domain is SAVISQKPSRDICQRGTSLTIQCQVDSQVTMMFWYRQQPGQSLTLIATANQGSEATYESGFVIDKFPISRPNLTFSTLTVSNMSPEDSSIYLCSVIGVGEKLFFGSGTQLSVL.

The J gene is TRBJ2-1, the V gene TRBV7-6; D may correspond to TRBD1 or TRBD2 (5 bases each). This CDR3 spans 15 amino acids. The V end lost 5 bases, the J end lost 8 bases, and 19 bases lay between the germline ends. Germline assignment: CDR1 SGHVS and CDR2 FNYEAQ. CDR3 region: CASSDPGPGGDEQFF. CDR3 DNA: TGTGCCAGCAGCGATCCGGGACCCGGTGGGGATGAGCAGTTCTTC. Using reference TRBV7-6 and TRBJ2-1 for the parts outside the CDR3, the full variable domain is GAGVSQSPRYKVTKRGQDVALRCDPISGHVSLYWYRQALGQGPEFLTYFNYEAQQDKSGLPNDRFSAERPEGSISTLTIQRTEQRDSAMYRCASSDPGPGGDEQFFGPGTRLTVL.

The chain carries TRBV4-1 and TRBJ2-5; the match to TRBD2 covers 8 bases. With 3 bases clipped from V and 4 bases from J, the junction kept 7 bases outside the gene matches. CDR1 MGHRA and CDR2 YSYEKL come from the germline V gene. This CDR3 region has 15 residues. The CDR3 region has the DNA TGCGCCAGCAGCCAGGCCCCCGGACTAGCAGAGACCCAGTACTTC. Translating it yields CASSQAPGLAETQYF.

The chain employs TRBV5-5 and TRBJ2-7, with TRBD2 as a possible D gene (5 bases). Germline loops: CDR1 SGHKS, CDR2 YYEKEE (reference sequence). CDR3 length equals 16 residues. Trimming pared 0 bases from V and 6 bases from J, leaving 19 bases between. The CDR3 DNA sequence: TGTGCCAGCAGCTTGGGAAGGGAATCACTAGGCTCCGAGCAGTACTTC. Protein product: CASSLGRESLGSEQYF.

A remark on this clone: Other DNA sequences within the sample encode an identical CDR3. This chain joins TRBV4-1 and TRBJ1-6; D is unclear. Germline V lookup: CDR1 MGHRA, CDR2 YSYEKL. The length of the CDR3 is 17 residues. The V end lost 1 base, the J end lost 0 bases, and 10 bases lay between the germline ends. The CDR3 loop is CASSQGGPSSYNSPLHF. The CDR3 DNA follows: TGCGCCAGCAGCCAAGGCGGCCCGAGCTCCTATAATTCACCCCTCCACTTT.